The TCR beta chain described here comes from a study of cytomegalovirus exposure and HLA in healthy donors. Whole-study context: Findings of an earlier analysis included roughly 110 million unique TCR beta sequences from 180 million or so T cells.

This CDR3 is 16 amino acids long. J lost 2 bases, V lost 1 base, and 3 bases had no gene match. Germline values: CDR1 SGHTA, CDR2 FQGNSA. 60 Vbeta and 13 Jbeta primers were used in PCR. Sequencing was performed with immunoSEQ multiplex PCR; in TCRdb, only in-frame clones are kept and a portion is missing. This table has around 100,000 clones, 65% to 75% appearing once. The genes are TRBV7-2 and TRBJ2-2; 8 bases are a match to TRBD2. The clonotype comes from a woman between 18 and 29 years old in good health and CMV-seropositive. The sequenced sample was PBMCs. For the CDR3, the DNA is TGTGCCAGCAGCTTAGGAAGCGGGAGTAACACCGGGGAGCTGTTTTTT. This sequence encodes CASSLGSGSNTGELFF.